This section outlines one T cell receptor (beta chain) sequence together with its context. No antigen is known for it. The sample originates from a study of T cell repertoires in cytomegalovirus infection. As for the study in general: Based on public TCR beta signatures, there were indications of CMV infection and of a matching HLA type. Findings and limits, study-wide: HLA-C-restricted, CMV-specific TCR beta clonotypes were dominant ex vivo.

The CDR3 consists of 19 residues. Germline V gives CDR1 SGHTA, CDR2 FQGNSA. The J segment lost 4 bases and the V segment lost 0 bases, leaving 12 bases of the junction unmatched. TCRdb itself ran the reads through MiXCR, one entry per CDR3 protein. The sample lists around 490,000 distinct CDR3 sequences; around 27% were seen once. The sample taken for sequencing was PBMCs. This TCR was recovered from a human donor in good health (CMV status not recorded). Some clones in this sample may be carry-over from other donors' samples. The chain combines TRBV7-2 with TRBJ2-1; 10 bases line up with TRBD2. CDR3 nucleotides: TGTGCCAGCAGCTTAGCGGGACTAGCGACCAACTTCTTGTACAATGAGCAGTTCTTC. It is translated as CASSLAGLATNFLYNEQFF.